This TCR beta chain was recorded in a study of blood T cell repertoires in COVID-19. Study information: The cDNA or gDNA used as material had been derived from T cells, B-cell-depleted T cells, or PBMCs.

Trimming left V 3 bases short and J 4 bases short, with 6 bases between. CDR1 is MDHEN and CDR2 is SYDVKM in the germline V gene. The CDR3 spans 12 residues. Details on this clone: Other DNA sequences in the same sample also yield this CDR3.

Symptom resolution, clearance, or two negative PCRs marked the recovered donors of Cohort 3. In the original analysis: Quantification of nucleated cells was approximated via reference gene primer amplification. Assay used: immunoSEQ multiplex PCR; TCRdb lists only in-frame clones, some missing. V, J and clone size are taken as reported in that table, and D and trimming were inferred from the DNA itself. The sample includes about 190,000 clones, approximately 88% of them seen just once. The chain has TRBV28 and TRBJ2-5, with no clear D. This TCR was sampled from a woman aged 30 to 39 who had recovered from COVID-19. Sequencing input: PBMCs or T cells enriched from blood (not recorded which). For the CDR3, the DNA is TGTGCCAGCAGTTTCGTTTTAGAGACCCAGTACTTC. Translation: CASSFVLETQYF.